The following is a T cell receptor beta chain sequence with its context. Its antigen remains undetermined. Per-base qualities were not stored, and no clone one base away is much larger. The data originate from a study of blood T cell repertoires in COVID-19 (TCRdb year 2020). About the study as a whole: Collaborator samples came from the United States, Italy and Spain and covered acute and convalescent phases of COVID-19. The material from the prospective study consisted of cDNA or gDNA derived from T cells, B-cell-depleted T cells, or PBMCs. The dataset comprised deeply sampled blood TCRbeta repertoires from subjects exposed to, actively infected with, or recovered from COVID-19. A freely available public database, intended as a resource for researchers studying the immune response to SARS-CoV-2, is where the repertoires were released. The samples were drawn from two sources: the first 160 participants of the ongoing ImmuneRACE study, and approximately 1,300 subjects contributed by 6 global collaborators. The sample metadata nearly always contained a de-identified subject ID, COVID-19 status, age in years and sex. Where available, HLA class I and class II types were obtained from metadata supplied by the sample provider rather than from assay-based typing. Overall study outcomes, separate from this receptor: How much clinical and demographic metadata was included differed by source and by participant, and the metadata was provided uncurated.

Enrolling through a virtual design, the prospective study's participants ranged in age from roughly 18 to 95 years and lived across around 25 United States geographic areas. In the prospective study, participants were assigned to cohorts based on the clinical history participants reported in a screening survey and a study questionnaire. ImmuneRACE Cohort 3 recovered participants were defined by two consecutive negative NP/OP PCR tests, healthcare professional clearance, or symptom resolution. Mobile phlebotomists in the prospective study collected whole blood, serum and a nasopharyngeal or oropharyngeal swab from every participant. Over an approximately 2-month period, participants in the prospective study had the option of providing additional blood draws and questionnaires. Before DNA extraction, prospective study blood samples were shipped either frozen or at room temperature. Based on the germline V gene, the CDR1 and CDR2 sequences are SGHTA and FQGNSA. Taken from cysteine to phenylalanine, the CDR3 has 14 residues. Here the CDR3 DNA is all that survives: 42 bases in frame from base 1. V sheds 5 bases and J sheds 6 bases, leaving 17 bases between their ends.

TCRbeta CDR3 regions were amplified from genomic DNA by means of the immunoSEQ Assay, a bias-controlled multiplex PCR. As for how the authors treated the data: Within the assay, amplification of reference gene primers was used to estimate how many nucleated cells each sample contained. To quantify the absolute abundance of each unique TCRbeta CDR3 rearrangement, sequence reads were collapsed and filtered. For each sample, productive Simpson clonality was calculated as the square root of Simpson's diversity index across productive rearrangements. Sourced from immuneACCESS, this table was stored by TCRdb with only in-frame sequences that have V and J called. A share of the clones is absent; for the studies checked, an unresolved V gene accounts for under half, and the remainder has no known explanation. V and J calls plus clone size are reproduced from that table; the DNA served to infer D and trimming. This sample comprises around 310,000 clones, around 92% of them detected only once. The top ten constitute roughly a tenth of the sample.

Sequencing was performed on PBMCs or T cells enriched from blood (not recorded which). The chain is made from TRBV7-2 and TRBJ2-7; 6 matching bases give a weak D call of TRBD2. This TCR came from a woman in her twenties or thirties who had recovered from COVID-19. The CDR3: CASSPELATGEQYF. The sequenced DNA is TGTGCCAGCAGCCCGGAACTAGCTACGGGCGAGCAGTACTTC.